A selection of T cell receptor beta chains follows, all from one sample in a study of blood T cells in healthy people across ages. TCRdb used MiXCR to reprocess the 5' RACE reads, holding one entry per CDR3 protein. Of about 800,000 distinct CDR3 sequences in the sample, around half were seen once. The source material was blood. The receptors shown here come from an elderly man in good health. Both conserved end residues are part of each CDR3. Each record gives: V gene, J gene, D gene, clone size, CDR3 protein. D genes are given only for firm matches. Not all rows give a size; the values are once, few, many and, for expanded clones, a class.

>TRBV29-1|TRBJ2-3|-|-
CSVDSSTDTQYF
>TRBV12-3/TRBV12-4|TRBJ2-5|-|many
CASSYFGETQYF
>TRBV20-1|TRBJ2-7|TRBD1|few
CSARLTGTAYEQYF
>TRBV28|TRBJ2-1|TRBD2|many
CASTGLAGAGSSYNEQFF
>TRBV11-2|TRBJ2-1|TRBD2|few
CASSTPAALGRDNEQFF
>TRBV5-1|TRBJ1-1|-|large
CASSVQGNTEAFF
>TRBV3-1|TRBJ2-1|-|-
CASSQGSGLKQFF
>TRBV20-1|TRBJ2-1|-|few
CSARGTGWENEQFF
>TRBV6-1|TRBJ1-1|-|-
CASSPRSSRLNTEAFF
>TRBV20-1|TRBJ2-2|-|-
CSVGGTTGELFF
>TRBV12-3/TRBV12-4|TRBJ1-4|-|-
CASTGGGPNEKLFF
>TRBV20-1|TRBJ1-5|TRBD1|few
CSAPITGGGLGSQHF
>TRBV5-1|TRBJ1-2|TRBD1|-
CASSSPGTGVGYGYTF
>TRBV20-1|TRBJ2-7|TRBD2|-
CSVKPRDYAYEQYF
>TRBV3-1|TRBJ2-5|TRBD2|-
CASSQELEREQYF
>TRBV3-1|TRBJ2-4|-|-
CASSPPGEWAKNIQYF
>TRBV5-1|TRBJ2-1|TRBD2|many
CASSLAASGNGEQFF
>TRBV6-5|TRBJ1-1|-|-
CASSYVRMGGVTEAFF
>TRBV7-2|TRBJ2-1|-|few
CASSLSGGGAYNEQFF
>TRBV5-1|TRBJ2-5|-|-
CASTRLVDSQETQYF
>TRBV29-1|-|TRBD2|-
CSALAGGPSNEQYF
>TRBV25-1|TRBJ1-2|-|-
CASSEVGDGYTF
>TRBV12-3/TRBV12-4|TRBJ1-1|TRBD1|-
CASSLPLPFRGQDTEAFF
>TRBV27|TRBJ2-7|TRBD2|-
CASSEAAREGVQYF
>TRBV5-1|TRBJ2-5|-|-
CASSSQRGETQYF
>TRBV12-3/TRBV12-4|TRBJ2-5|-|-
CASSLSVTKEETQYF
>TRBV7-2|TRBJ2-3|-|-
CASSVDWRDTQYF
>TRBV9|TRBJ2-5|TRBD2|once
CASSVVVAGLNEQYF
>TRBV5-1|TRBJ1-1|-|few
CASSLLAGARNTEAFF
>TRBV28|TRBJ2-1|TRBD2|-
CASSFRLANEQFF
>TRBV7-2|TRBJ2-1|TRBD2|few
CASSLYDYLSGRYIEQFF
>TRBV5-1|TRBJ2-3|-|few
CASSPVRSMRSDTQYF
>TRBV20-1|TRBJ2-3|TRBD1|-
CSAGVGQGAVDTQYF
>TRBV10-3|TRBJ2-5|TRBD1|-
CAISGTGEGTQYF
>TRBV24-1|-|-|-
CATRDFGWETQYF
>TRBV10-3|TRBJ2-1|-|few
CAISASWKPGNEQFF
>TRBV7-2|TRBJ2-7|TRBD2|-
CASSWGIAGPYEQYF
>TRBV19|TRBJ1-5|TRBD1|-
CASTGQDNQPQHF
>TRBV7-2|TRBJ2-5|TRBD1|many
CASSSKVDRAWETQYF
>TRBV5-1|TRBJ2-3|TRBD2|-
CASSLAMASGGFADTQYF
>TRBV12-3/TRBV12-4|TRBJ2-7|-|-
CASRNTGNSYEQYF